These 15 T cell receptor beta chains were sequenced from one sample in a study of early T cells in non-severe SARS-CoV-2 infection. TCRdb reprocessed the 5' RACE reads with MiXCR, giving one entry per CDR3 protein. The sample holds more than 65,000 distinct CDR3 sequences, around 4.2% seen once. Sequenced here: whole blood, sampled at baseline. The receptor set was obtained from an adult who was a healthcare worker with PCR-confirmed SARS-CoV-2 infection or an uninfected control (not recorded which). The donor label of this sample is uncertain.

This clonotype was detected ten times or more. The chain links TRBV29-1 to TRBJ2-2; no clear D gene. The CDR3 loop spans 14 amino acids. With 0 bases removed from V and 3 bases from J, the gap between germline ends came to 8 bases. Germline CDR1 reads SQVTM; CDR2 reads ANQGSEA. The CDR3 reads CSVEEVTYTGELFF. The DNA for the CDR3 is TGCAGCGTTGAAGAAGTGACCTACACCGGGGAGCTGTTTTTT.

In this sample, this clonotype turned up many times. The CDR3 ends on some other residue instead of the conserved phenylalanine or tryptophan, so this is likely a read error. The chain recombines TRBV5-5 with TRBJ1-6; D may be TRBD1 (5 bases). Trimming cost V 4 bases and J 8 bases, with 13 bases left between them. The CDR3 runs to 14 residues. Germline CDR1 SGHKS, CDR2 YYEKEE (reference sequence). The CDR3: CASSPWGSDSPLHI. The CDR3 nucleotides read TGTGCCAGCAGCCCCTGGGGCTCTGATTCACCCCTCCACATT.

This clonotype turned up a few times. The chain couples TRBV5-1 to TRBJ1-4; the D is unclear. Per germline, CDR1 SGHRS and CDR2 YFSETQ. The ends were cut back, 0 bases at V and 10 bases at J, with 16 bases in the middle. The CDR3 runs to 15 residues. The CDR3 nucleotides are TGCGCCAGCAGCTTGGACTCGGGATCCCTTGGAAAACTGTTTTTT. This sequence encodes CASSLDSGSLGKLFF.

The chain is built from TRBV6-5 and TRBJ1-6, with a possible D match to TRBD1 (5 bases). The V and J ends lost 2 bases and 5 bases respectively, with 13 bases between them. Germline CDR1 MNHEY, CDR2 SVGAGI. The CDR3 is 16 amino acids. CDR3 sequence (DNA): TGTGCCAGCAGTTACCCTCGGGGGACGAATAATTCACCCCTCCACTTT. It yields the protein CASSYPRGTNNSPLHF.

This clonotype appeared a few times. V usage is TRBV28 and J usage is TRBJ2-1, with D unresolved. V gave up 10 bases and J gave up 1 base, with 11 bases separating them. This CDR3 comprises 13 residues. Germline assignment: CDR1 MDHEN and CDR2 SYDVKM. The CDR3 DNA reads as TGTGCCACATGGACGGGTTCCTACAATGAGCAGTTCTTC. It translates to CATWTGSYNEQFF.

This clonotype was observed many times. The chain uses TRBV10-1 and TRBJ2-7, with TRBD2 identical over 7 bases. The J segment lost 0 bases and the V segment lost 0 bases, leaving 5 bases of the junction unmatched. The germline V gene has CDR1 WNHNN and CDR2 SYGVQD (reference sequence). The CDR3 extends over 16 amino acids. The CDR3 region has the DNA TGCGCCAGCAGTGAGTCCTACGGGGGGATCTCCTACGAGCAGTACTTC. Amino acid sequence: CASSESYGGISYEQYF.

This clonotype was picked up many times. This chain joins TRBV20-1 and TRBJ2-4; D gene ambiguous. CDR1 and CDR2 from the germline V gene are DFQATT and SNEGSKA (reference sequence). Deletions cut 0 bases from V and 0 bases from J, with 12 bases between. CDR3 length: 16 amino acids. The CDR3 sequence: CSARDSDNLAKNIQYF. Written as DNA, the CDR3 is TGCAGTGCTAGAGATTCAGACAACCTAGCCAAAAACATTCAGTACTTC.

The table lists this clonotype with many counts. This CDR3 is CASKEGGLADTQYF. CDR3 coding DNA: TGCGCCAGCAAAGAAGGGGGGCTCGCAGATACGCAGTATTTT. The gene calls are TRBV5-1 and TRBJ2-3; the D gene could be TRBD1 or TRBD2 (6 bases each). CDR3 length: 14 residues. Trimming stripped 6 bases from V and 4 bases from J, with 15 bases between. Germline CDR1 is SGHRS and CDR2 is YFSETQ.

Many counts were recorded for this clonotype. This sequence joins TRBV5-1 and TRBJ2-7; 9 bases match TRBD1. After removal of 4 bases from V and 5 bases from J, the junction contained 7 bases not matched to a gene. The CDR3 runs 14 residues. From germline, CDR1 is SGHRS and CDR2 YFSETQ. In DNA form, the CDR3 reads TGCGCCAGCAGCGTGGACAGGGGAGTGGACGAGCAGTACTTC. Translating gives CASSVDRGVDEQYF.

This clonotype was seen repeatedly, ten times or more. The chain carries TRBV29-1 and TRBJ2-7; 9 nucleotides line up with TRBD1. The germline V gene has CDR1 SQVTM and CDR2 ANQGSEA. With 1 base clipped from V and 5 bases from J, the junction kept 6 bases outside the gene matches. The CDR3 is made up of 14 amino acids. CDR3 protein: CSVEATGGWNEQYF. The DNA of the CDR3 is TGCAGCGTTGAAGCAACAGGGGGCTGGAACGAGCAGTACTTC.

This clonotype has ten or more counts. V gene TRBV4-2 combines with J gene TRBJ1-4; D not certain. Looked up from germline, CDR1 is LGHNA and CDR2 is YNFKEQ. This CDR3 has 15 amino acids. V was trimmed by 4 bases and J by 0 bases, leaving 9 bases between them. CDR3 sequence: CASSPPRTTNEKLFF. The CDR3 nucleotides are TGTGCCAGCAGCCCCCCCCGAACAACTAATGAAAAACTGTTTTTT.

This clonotype was counted between two and nine times. V usage is TRBV2 and J usage is TRBJ1-2; D gene unclear. Trimming took off 6 bases at V and 0 bases at J, with 14 bases between the two ends. CDR3 length equals 15 residues. Germline lookup yields CDR1 SNHLY and CDR2 FYNNEI. CDR3 region: CASSLYLTANYGYTF. In DNA, the CDR3 is TGTGCCAGCAGCCTCTATCTAACTGCTAACTATGGCTACACCTTC.

The CDR3 DNA follows: TGTGCCTGGGACAGGGGCGGGAACACTGAAGCTTTCTTT. Protein product: CAWDRGGNTEAFF. The V call is TRBV30, the J call TRBJ1-1, with TRBD1 identical over 8 bases. This CDR3 has 13 residues. Germline assignment: CDR1 GTSNPN and CDR2 SVGIG (reference sequence). V dropped 5 bases and J dropped 1; count of bases not matched to a gene: 3.

This clonotype was recorded at least ten times. The V and J genes are TRBV10-1 and TRBJ1-6; the match to TRBD1 covers 8 bases. Trimming took 4 bases from V and 7 from J; bases not matched to a gene: 12. Germline V gene data show CDR1 as WNHNN and CDR2 as SYGVQD (reference sequence). CDR3 size: 17 residues. CDR3: CASSVFRGRLRNSPLHF. The CDR3, as DNA: TGCGCCAGCAGTGTTTTCAGGGGGCGCCTGAGGAATTCACCCCTCCACTTT.

This clonotype was recorded once. The chain couples TRBV2 to TRBJ2-3, with a tentative D call TRBD2 (5 bases). Germline V gene sequence: CDR1 SNHLY, CDR2 FYNNEI. CDR3 length: 14 residues. V lost 6 bases and J lost 2, with 12 bases in between. The chain's CDR3 is CASRAEFSTDTQYF. DNA of the CDR3: TGTGCCAGCAGAGCGGAGTTCTCCACAGATACGCAGTATTTT. The full variable domain, with the rest looked up from reference TRBV2 and TRBJ2-3, is EPEVTQTPSHQVTQMGQEVILRCVPISNHLYFYWYRQILGQKVEFLVSFYNNEISEKSEIFDDQFSVERPDGSNFTLKIRSTKLEDSAMYFCASRAEFSTDTQYFGPGTRLTVL.